Each of the 3 T cell receptor beta chains below was sequenced from the same sample in a study of blood T cell repertoires in COVID-19. The protocol was immunoSEQ multiplex PCR, while the TCRdb copy is restricted to in-frame clones and leaves out a portion. Of about 82,000 clones listed, 75% to 90% are singletons. The material sequenced was peripheral blood. The origin of the receptors is a woman between 40 and 50 years old with active or convalescent COVID-19.

The chain carries TRBV4-2 and TRBJ2-7; 10 bases line up with TRBD2. Looked up from germline, CDR1 is LGHNA and CDR2 is YNFKEQ. The CDR3 length is 15 residues. V lost 2 bases, J lost 5 bases, and 6 bases stayed unmatched. In nucleotides, the CDR3 is TGTGCCAGCAGCCAATCGGGACTAGCGTACCACGAGCAGTACTTC. It is translated as CASSQSGLAYHEQYF.

The chain employs TRBV18 and TRBJ1-1; the match to TRBD1 covers 8 bases. CDR1 and CDR2 from the germline V gene are KGHSH and LQKENI. With V trimmed by 4 bases and J by 7 bases, 5 bases remained unmatched. The CDR3 has 13 amino acids. CDR3 DNA: TGTGCCAGCTCACAGGTACAGGGGGTTGAAGCTTTCTTT. Its translation: CASSQVQGVEAFF. The complete variable domain, with remaining parts taken from reference TRBV18 and TRBJ1-1, reads NAGVMQNPRHLVRRRGQEARLRCSPMKGHSHVYWYRQLPEEGLKFMVYLQKENIIDESGMPKERFSAEFPKEGPSILRIQQVVRGDSAAYFCASSQVQGVEAFFGQGTRLTVV.

The chain couples TRBV11-2 to TRBJ2-2, with TRBD2 matching 8 bases. The CDR3 is made up of 16 amino acids. Germline V gene sequence: CDR1 SGHAT, CDR2 FQNNGV. V shed 4 bases, J shed 1 base, and the junction held 5 bases outside the gene matches. This CDR3 is CASSSRSGRNTGELFF. CDR3 coding DNA: TGTGCCAGCAGCTCTCGGAGCGGGAGGAACACCGGGGAGCTGTTTTTT.